The clone carrying this T cell receptor (beta chain) was seen only once. Its matching antigen is unknown. Per the germline V gene, CDR1 is SSHAT and CDR2 is FNYEAQ (reference sequence). The CDR3 covers 18 residues. V lost 11 bases and J lost 2; bases outside the gene matches: 17. The data originate from a study of identical twins. General study points: Twin sharing of out-of-frame TCR alpha was underestimated by models in monozygotic pairs.

Unique molecular identifiers were present on the cDNA, and a universal primer site came from template switching. TCRdb reanalysed the 5' RACE reads using MiXCR and keeps one entry per CDR3 protein. The table lists hundreds of thousands of distinct CDR3 sequences, around 9.6% of them singletons. This clonotype was obtained from a woman younger than 35 in good health. Sample: memory (CD45RO+) T cells sorted from blood. This chain joins TRBV7-7 and TRBJ2-2; the match to TRBD2 covers 10 bases. CDR3 DNA: TGTGCCTTCAGTTTACGGGCTAGCGGGGGCCTTAACACCGGGGAGCTGTTTTTT. Translation gives CAFSLRASGGLNTGELFF.